This T cell receptor (beta chain) stems from a study of shared clonotypes between healthy human individuals. CDR1 is LNHDA, CDR2 SQIVND, per germline (reference sequence). This CDR3 comprises 15 residues. V dropped 7 bases and J dropped 3; count of bases not matched to a gene: 10. Subsets obtained from CD4+ cells comprised CD45RA+ naive and CD45RA-negative memory cells. Libraries were prepared by immunoSEQ multiplex PCR; TCRdb keeps only in-frame clonotypes and omits some of them. The repertoire consists of 900,000 to 1,200,000 clones, with approximately 80% occurring once and the leading ten covering 0.6% to 0.75%.

The sample taken for sequencing was memory CD4+ T cells from PBMCs. Subset: CD45RA-negative fraction. The sequence derives from a man aged 18 to 29 in good health. Some clones in this sample may be carry-over from other donors' samples. The chain combines TRBV19 with TRBJ1-1; TRBD1 matches 8 bases. CDR3 sequence reads: CASTSGGAFDTEAFF. The CDR3 DNA sequence: TGTGCCAGTACCTCAGGGGGCGCATTTGACACTGAAGCTTTCTTT.